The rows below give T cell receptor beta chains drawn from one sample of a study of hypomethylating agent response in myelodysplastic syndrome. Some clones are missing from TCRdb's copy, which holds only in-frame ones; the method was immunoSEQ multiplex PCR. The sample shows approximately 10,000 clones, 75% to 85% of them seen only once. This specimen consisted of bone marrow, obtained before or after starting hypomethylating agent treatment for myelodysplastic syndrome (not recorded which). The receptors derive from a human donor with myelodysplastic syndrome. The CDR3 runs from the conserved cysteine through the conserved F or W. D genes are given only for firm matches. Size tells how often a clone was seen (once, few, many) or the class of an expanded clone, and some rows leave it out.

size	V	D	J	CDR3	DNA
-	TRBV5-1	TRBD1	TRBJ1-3	CASSIGTGVDTIYF	TGCGCCAGCAGCATTGGGACAGGGGTGGACACCATATATTTT
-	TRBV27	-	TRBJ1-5	CASSTNPLGGGQHF	TGTGCCAGCAGTACCAACCCCCTCGGCGGCGGCCAGCATTTT
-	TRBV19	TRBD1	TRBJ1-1	CASSLLSGGVRTEAFF	TGTGCCAGTAGTCTCTTATCAGGGGGCGTTAGGACTGAAGCTTTCTTT
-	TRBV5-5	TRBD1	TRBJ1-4	CASSAQTGYNEKLFF	TGTGCCAGCAGCGCCCAGACAGGGTATAATGAAAAACTGTTTTTT
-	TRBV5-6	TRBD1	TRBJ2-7	CASSYPGTGSYEQYF	TGTGCCAGCAGCTACCCCGGGACAGGGAGTTACGAGCAGTACTTC
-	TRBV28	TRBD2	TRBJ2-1	CAIFTSGGYNEQFF	TGTGCCATCTTTACCTCGGGAGGATACAATGAGCAGTTCTTC
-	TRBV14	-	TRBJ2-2	CASSQRFLGQGNTGELFF	TGTGCCAGCAGCCAAAGATTTTTAGGCCAGGGCAACACCGGGGAGCTGTTTTTT
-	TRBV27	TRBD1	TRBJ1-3	CASSRTGMWGNTIYF	TGTGCCAGCAGCCGGACAGGGATGTGGGGAAACACCATATATTTT
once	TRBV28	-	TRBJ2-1	CATRPGGAPGHEQFF	TGTGCCACCAGGCCTGGTGGGGCGCCAGGCCATGAGCAGTTCTTC
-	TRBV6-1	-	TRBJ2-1	CASSARGGLTGVDEQFF	TGTGCCAGCAGTGCTAGGGGGGGCTTGACGGGAGTCGATGAGCAGTTCTTC
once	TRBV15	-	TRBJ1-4	CATSSLFDADPEKLFF	TGTGCCACCAGCAGCCTATTCGACGCCGATCCTGAAAAACTGTTTTTT
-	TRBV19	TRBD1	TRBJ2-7	CASSMTGARIYEQYF	TGTGCCAGTAGTATGACAGGGGCGCGGATCTACGAGCAGTACTTC
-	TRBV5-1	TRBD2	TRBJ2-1	CASSRRGGNEQFF	TGCGCCAGCAGTCGTCGGGGGGGCAATGAGCAGTTCTTC
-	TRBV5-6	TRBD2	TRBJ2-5	CASSLEAGGVETQYF	TGTGCCAGCAGCTTGGAAGCGGGAGGGGTAGAGACCCAGTACTTC
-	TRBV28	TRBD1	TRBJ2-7	CASSPRAEQGFRYEQYF	TGTGCCAGCAGCCCTAGGGCAGAACAGGGGTTTAGGTACGAGCAGTACTTC